The clone carrying this T cell receptor beta chain was observed many times. Its target is not known. TCRdb reprocessed the 5' RACE reads via MiXCR and lists one record per CDR3 protein. This table has around 310,000 distinct CDR3 sequences, 8% to 10% appearing once. V was pared by 7 bases and J by 2 bases, with 9 bases between. CDR1 is SQVTM, CDR2 ANQGSEA, per germline. The CDR3 is made up of 13 amino acids. This record comes from a study of T cells after yellow fever vaccination. Study-wide results and caveats: The secondary response peaked faster, at day 5 versus 15, but was weaker. Abundant bulk-derived clonotypes could contaminate FACS-sorted repertoires.

This clonotype was sampled from a man aged 18-30 years who received the YFV17D yellow fever vaccine. This chain joins TRBV29-1 and TRBJ2-6; D gene uncertain. The input for sequencing was PBMCs, taken on the day of the first yellow fever vaccination. Here the CDR3 DNA reads TGCAGCGCCAGTCAACCTGGGGCCAACGTCCTGACTTTC. As protein: CSASQPGANVLTF.